This passage covers 10 T cell receptor beta chains from one sample sequenced in a study of blood T cell repertoires in COVID-19 (TCRdb year 2020). Preparation of the library involved the immunoSEQ multiplex PCR assay. In TCRdb, the immuneACCESS table is reduced to in-frame sequences with V and J assigned. These tables do not hold every clone; where another copy was compared, an unresolved V gene accounts for under half, and the others remain unexplained. For this sample there are under 20,000 clones; 85% to 95% appear just once. The biggest ten clones account for roughly 4.3% of the sample. Input material: peripheral blood. These receptors were taken from a woman aged 45-65 years with active COVID-19.

The chain links TRBV5-1 to TRBJ2-1, with 7 bases lining up with TRBD2. The germline gives CDR1 SGHRS, CDR2 YFSETQ. This CDR3 comprises 15 residues. V lost 1 base, J lost 3 bases, and 4 bases stayed unmatched. The chain's CDR3 is CASSLNSGGYNEQFF. The DNA of the CDR3 is TGCGCCAGCAGCTTGAATTCGGGGGGCTACAATGAGCAGTTCTTC.

The chain couples TRBV5-1 to TRBJ2-5; D is possibly TRBD2 (6 bases). The CDR3 is 14 residues long. Germline V gene data show CDR1 as SGHRS and CDR2 as YFSETQ. Trimming left V 4 bases short and J 0 bases short, with 10 bases between. CDR3 sequence (DNA): TGCGCCAGCAGCCAGGGACTCTACCAAGAGACCCAGTACTTC. This translates into CASSQGLYQETQYF.

This clone has more than one count but fewer than ten. The same CDR3 also results from other DNA sequences found in this sample. J is TRBJ2-1 and V is TRBV5-6; TRBD2 agrees at 8 bases. After removal of 1 base from V and 7 bases from J, the junction contained 4 bases not matched to a gene. Per the germline V gene, CDR1 is SGHDT and CDR2 is YYEEEE. The CDR3 is 14 residues long. The CDR3 nucleotides are TGTGCCAGCAGCTTGAGCGGGAGAATAAATGAGCAGTTCTTC. Translating gives CASSLSGRINEQFF. The full variable domain, rest sourced from reference TRBV5-6 and TRBJ2-1, is DAGVTQSPTHLIKTRGQQVTLRCSPKSGHDTVSWYQQALGQGPQFIFQYYEEEERQRGNFPDRFSGHQFPNYSSELNVNALLLGDSALYLCASSLSGRINEQFFGPGTRLTVL.

The J gene is TRBJ1-5, the V gene TRBV6-6; 9 positions agree with TRBD1. The J segment lost 7 bases and the V segment lost 0 bases, leaving 7 bases of the junction unmatched. This CDR3 spans 16 amino acids. Germline V lookup: CDR1 MNHNY, CDR2 SVGAGI (reference sequence). The CDR3 spells CASSYSVQGAGQPQHF. The CDR3 DNA sequence: TGTGCCAGCAGTTACTCGGTACAGGGGGCAGGACAGCCCCAGCATTTT.

The gene calls are TRBV7-3 and TRBJ2-2; D is ambiguous. The CDR3 is 14 amino acids. V was trimmed by 5 bases and J by 1 base, leaving 8 bases between them. The V gene's germline CDR1 is SGHTA and CDR2 FQGTGA. Written as DNA, the CDR3 is TGTGCCAGCAGCCCACGACTGAACACCGGGGAGCTGTTTTTT. This translates into CASSPRLNTGELFF. Full variable domain (missing parts from reference TRBV7-3 and TRBJ2-2): GAGVSQTPSNKVTEKGKYVELRCDPISGHTALYWYRQSLGQGPEFLIYFQGTGAADDSGLPNDRFFAVRPEGSVSTLKIQRTERGDSAVYLCASSPRLNTGELFFGEGSRLTVL.

The chain employs TRBV28 and TRBJ1-4; D might be TRBD1 (6 bases). Deletions cut 6 bases from V and 8 bases from J, with 19 bases between. This CDR3 has 15 residues. Germline V gene sequence: CDR1 MDHEN, CDR2 SYDVKM. CDR3: CASSDGGGGKEKLFF. As DNA, the CDR3 is TGTGCCAGCAGCGACGGGGGGGGCGGAAAGGAAAAACTGTTTTTT.

The chain employs TRBV11-2 and TRBJ1-4; tentatively, D is TRBD1 (5 bases). Germline V gene data show CDR1 as SGHAT and CDR2 as FQNNGV. V was cut by 0 bases and J by 3 bases, with 11 bases left in between. The CDR3 is 16 residues long. The CDR3 nucleotides read TGTGCCAGCAGCTTAGAGGGGGGGATGGCTAATGAAAAACTGTTTTTT. Encoded protein: CASSLEGGMANEKLFF.

The V gene is TRBV9, the J gene TRBJ2-7; the D gene is possibly TRBD2 (5 bases). Germline values: CDR1 SGDLS, CDR2 YYNGEE. The CDR3 extends over 12 amino acids. Trimming removed 0 bases at V and 6 bases at J, with 7 bases between. CDR3 sequence reads: CASSVEGGEQYF. In DNA form, the CDR3 reads TGTGCCAGCAGCGTAGAAGGAGGCGAGCAGTACTTC.

This clone was recorded once. The chain recombines TRBV11-2 with TRBJ1-3; perhaps TRBD1 as D (5 bases). CDR3 size: 15 residues. The V end lost 5 bases, the J end lost 2 bases, and 13 bases lay between the germline ends. The germline CDR1 and CDR2 sequences are SGHAT and FQNNGV. This CDR3 reads CASSPALQAGNTIYF. Here the CDR3 DNA reads TGTGCCAGCAGCCCCGCCTTACAGGCTGGAAACACCATATATTTT. The whole variable domain, remainder taken from reference TRBV11-2 and TRBJ1-3, is EAGVAQSPRYKIIEKRQSVAFWCNPISGHATLYWYQQILGQGPKLLIQFQNNGVVDDSQLPKDRFSAERLKGVDSTLKIQPAKLEDSAVYLCASSPALQAGNTIYFGEGSWLTVV.

V and J are TRBV2 and TRBJ2-1; 12 nucleotides agree with TRBD2. The V gene's germline CDR1 is SNHLY and CDR2 FYNNEI. The CDR3 sequence is 16 residues long. V trimming: 6 bases; J trimming: 0 bases; junction bases outside the gene matches: 3. The CDR3 bases are TGTGCCAGCAGCGGACTAGCGGGGAGCTCCTACAATGAGCAGTTCTTC. Its translation: CASSGLAGSSYNEQFF.